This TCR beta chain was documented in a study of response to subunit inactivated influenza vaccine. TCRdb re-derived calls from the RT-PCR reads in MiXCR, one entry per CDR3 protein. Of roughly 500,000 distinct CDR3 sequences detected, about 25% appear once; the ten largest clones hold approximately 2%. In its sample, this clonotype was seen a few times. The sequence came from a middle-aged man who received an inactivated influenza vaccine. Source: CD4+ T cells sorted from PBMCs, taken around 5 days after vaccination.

The CDR3 nucleotides are TGCGCCAGCAGCAATGGTATGGGACTAGCGGGAGACCTCACCTACAATGAGCAGTTCTTC. It yields the protein CASSNGMGLAGDLTYNEQFF. The chain has TRBV5-1 and TRBJ2-1, with 14 bases that match TRBD2. Germline V gene lookup returns CDR1 SGHRS and CDR2 YFSETQ. This CDR3 has 20 residues. With 4 bases clipped from V and 2 bases from J, the junction kept 14 bases outside the gene matches. The variable domain in full, with the rest retrieved from reference TRBV5-1 and TRBJ2-1, is KAGVTQTPRYLIKTRGQQVTLSCSPISGHRSVSWYQQTPGQGLQFLFEYFSETQRNKGNFPGRFSGRQFSNSRSEMNVSTLELGDSALYLCASSNGMGLAGDLTYNEQFFGPGTRLTVL.